The source of this TCR beta chain is a study of T cells in Graves' hyperthyroidism and ophthalmopathy (dated by TCRdb to between 2018 and 2020). In terms of the full investigation: Peripheral blood was sampled at the time of initial diagnosis, prior to any treatment. The 100 discovery patients were randomly divided into training and test sets at a 7:3 ratio. According to the paper, TCR Vbeta CDR3 sequencing was carried out on over 130 peripheral blood samples, which came from fewer than 50 ophthalmopathy, about 75 hyperthyroidism and about 17 progressor patients. Thyroid tissue and blood T-cell repertoires from over 5 Graves' hyperthyroidism patients were also compared in the study. Whether ophthalmopathy could be predicted prospectively was tested in an independent validation cohort made up of under 20 hyperthyroidism patients plus 17 patients who later progressed to ophthalmopathy. To identify TCR V-J signatures that set the groups apart, the researchers used a discovery cohort of about a hundred patients, made up of 40 to 45 with Graves' ophthalmopathy and around 58 with stable Graves' hyperthyroidism. Once sampling was done, hyperthyroidism patients were given methimazole at a starting dose of 30 mg daily, whereas ophthalmopathy patients were given high-dose intravenous methylprednisolone. Points the paper makes about the study in general: A model built on a 13 V-J signature distinguished ophthalmopathy from stable hyperthyroidism, reaching around 87% sensitivity and around 82% specificity in cross-validation and 80%/75% in testing. Most expanded thyroid clonotypes (frequency above 0.001) were also detected in blood, suggesting blood repertoires may reflect thyroid immune responses. During validation, the model predicted progression to ophthalmopathy a median of about 5.9 months ahead of onset, with just under 71% sensitivity and around 73% specificity. No statistical method was used to fix the sample size in advance, and group allocation was not hidden from the investigators.

Moderately to severely active disease, a Clinical Activity Score of at least 3, a NOSPECS grade of at least 4, and a duration under 3 months were present in ophthalmopathy patients. Patients with uncontrolled infections, other autoimmune diseases, pregnancy or lactation were excluded. Diagnoses were established on the basis of clinical symptoms, serum thyroxine and TRAb, thyroid ultrasound, and orbital computed tomography. PBMCs were isolated from about 10 ml of fresh peripheral blood by Ficoll-Paque density gradient centrifugation. Total RNA was extracted using Trizol reagent, and RNA quality was assessed on an Agilent 2100 Bioanalyzer. This clonotype appeared many times. It lacks a known antigen. No quality values exist for individual bases; no much larger clone is one base distant. The germline V gene (reference sequence) specifies MNHEY as CDR1 and SMNVEV as CDR2. The junction shows trimming of 6 bases on V and 2 bases on J, plus 17 bases between the germline ends. Measured from the cysteine to the phenylalanine, the CDR3 is 15 residues long. Just CDR3 DNA is preserved here, 45 bases in frame from base 1.

The TCR beta CDR3 regions were amplified from RNA transcripts. The first round of RT-PCR for the TCR CDR3 was performed with the HTBI primer set and the Qiagen OneStep RT-PCR kit. Libraries were constructed in a second round of multiplex PCR, after which size selection and purification were performed. Sequencing of the libraries was done on an Illumina HiSeq2000 using paired-end 100 bp reads. The authors' pipeline ran thus. SOAPnuke was used to process the raw data, removing reads that contained adapters or uncalled bases, had a mean Phred below 15, or lacked an exact match to the constant primer or identifier. High-quality paired reads were merged with COPE v1.2.5, and unique nucleotide sequences were defined as clonotypes. Clonotypes were aligned to IMGT TRBV, TRBD and TRBJ reference segments using MiTCR v1.1. The analysis was restricted to V-J combinations with a frequency above 0.0001, which together covered 99.2% of the repertoires. A TCS score was defined as the ratio of F50 (clonal expansion) to E x V (chaos), with BLOSUM62-based TCRdist applied between CDR3 peptides within each V-J. Welch's t-statistics and random forest reduced several hundred V-J features to about 13, which were used in a naive Bayes classifier (R e1071). TCRdb cleaned the public reads at Q25 with fastp, built clones with MiXCR and kept in-frame beta chains. Every CDR3 protein is listed once, alongside the most common genes and DNA of its rows. The V and J calls were not made by the authors but by TCRdb's processing. The sample table holds a few hundred thousand distinct CDR3 sequences, of which less than 20% were seen once. The ten largest account for about a sixth of the sample.

The chain joins TRBV27 to TRBJ2-7, and the D gene may be TRBD1, 7 bases matching. Material for sequencing was blood. The TCR sequence derives from a woman between 40 and 55 years old with Graves' ophthalmopathy. The CDR3 corresponds to CASSVAGRGAYEQYF. The DNA reads TGTGCCAGCAGCGTCGCGGGCAGGGGGGCCTACGAGCAGTACTTC.